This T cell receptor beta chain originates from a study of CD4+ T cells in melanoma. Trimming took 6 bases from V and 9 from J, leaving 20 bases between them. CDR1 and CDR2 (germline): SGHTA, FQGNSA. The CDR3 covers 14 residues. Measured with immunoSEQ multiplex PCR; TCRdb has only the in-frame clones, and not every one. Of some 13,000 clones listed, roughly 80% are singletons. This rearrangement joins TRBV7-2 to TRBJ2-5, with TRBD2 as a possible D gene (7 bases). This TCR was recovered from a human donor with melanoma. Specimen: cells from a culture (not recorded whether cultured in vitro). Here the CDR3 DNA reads TGTGCCAGCAGTCTCCCAGCCGGAGGGGGGGCCCAGTACTTC. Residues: CASSLPAGGGAQYF.